This entry lists 6 T cell receptor beta chains sequenced from one sample in a study of Graves' ophthalmopathy and Graves' hyperthyroidism. TCR beta CDR3 regions were amplified from RNA transcripts. First-round RT-PCR employed HTBI primers, with a second-round multiplex PCR after it. A single record per CDR3 protein comes from TCRdb applying MiXCR to the multiplex PCR reads. The sample has some 370,000 distinct CDR3 sequences; roughly 15% are singletons. Input material: peripheral blood. The receptor set was obtained from an adult woman with stable Graves' hyperthyroidism.

The genes are TRBV6-1 and TRBJ1-2; D is uncertain. The germline V gene encodes CDR1 MNHNS and CDR2 SASEGT. V shed 6 bases and J shed 0 bases, with 8 bases lying between them. The CDR3 is made up of 13 amino acids. The DNA of the CDR3 is TGTGCCAGCAGAAGGACCTCTAACTATGGCTACACCTTC. Translating it yields CASRRTSNYGYTF.

This clonotype was observed many times. J is TRBJ2-4 and V is TRBV12-3 or TRBV12-4, with unresolved D. This CDR3 has 16 residues. V lost 5 bases, J lost 0 bases, and 14 bases lay in between. The chain's CDR3 is CASSPAVAGAKNIQYF. CDR3 sequence (DNA): TGTGCCAGCAGTCCCGCAGTAGCAGGAGCCAAAAACATTCAGTACTTC.

V and J are TRBV5-1 and TRBJ1-1; 12 bases match TRBD1. This CDR3 contains 19 residues. Germline values: CDR1 SGHRS, CDR2 YFSETQ. The V segment lost 4 bases and the J segment 6 bases; nucleotides outside the gene matches: 19. The CDR3 coding sequence is TGCGCCAGCAGCCTGGAATCCACCGGGACAGGGGGCGTAGGCCCTGAAGCTTTCTTT. The encoded protein is CASSLESTGTGGVGPEAFF.

This clonotype was observed at least ten times. The chain is built from TRBV2 and TRBJ2-7; maybe TRBD2 (6 bases). Looked up from germline, CDR1 is SNHLY and CDR2 is FYNNEI. Trimming left V 6 bases short and J 5 bases short, with 11 bases between. The CDR3 spans 12 residues. The CDR3 loop is CASSAGGDEQYF. CDR3 DNA sequence: TGTGCCAGCAGCGCTGGCGGGGACGAGCAGTACTTC.

This clonotype appeared once. The gene calls are TRBV6-1 and TRBJ1-1, with D hard to call. The CDR3 consists of 14 residues. V was cut by 1 base and J by 4 bases, with 10 bases left in between. CDR1 is MNHNS and CDR2 is SASEGT in the germline V gene. CDR3 in amino acids: CASSEDRGGTEAFF. The CDR3 nucleotides are TGTGCCAGCAGTGAAGATCGCGGCGGCACTGAAGCTTTCTTT.

This clonotype was detected many times. One junction end disagrees with the germline gene, perhaps due to a read error. The chain recombines TRBV28 with TRBJ2-5, with 8 bases matching TRBD1. The CDR3 has 16 residues. Germline CDR1 reads MDHEN; CDR2 reads SYDVKM. CDR3 sequence: CASSFDGQGHQGTQYF. The CDR3 nucleotides are TGTGCCAGCAGTTTCGATGGACAGGGTCACCAAGGGACCCAGTACTTC.